A selection of T cell receptor beta chains follows, all from one sample in a study of blood T cell repertoires in COVID-19. The method was immunoSEQ multiplex PCR; TCRdb's version includes in-frame clones alone and lacks a portion of them. The top ten hold 16% of the sample, which has 140,000 to 150,000 clones, about 80% seen once. The sample was peripheral blood. The receptors shown here come from a man in his fifties or sixties with acute or convalescent COVID-19. CDR3s include the opening cysteine and the closing phenylalanine or tryptophan. D genes are given only for firm matches. Clone size is not always given. Where it is, it says once, few, many or a class for expanded clones.

size	V	J	D	CDR3	DNA
NA	TRBV10-2	TRBJ1-2	TRBD1	CASSQTGYGYTF	TGCGCCAGCAGCCAGACAGGGTACGGCTACACCTTC
NA	TRBV28	TRBJ1-5	NA	CASSSRGTSNQPQHF	TGTGCCAGCAGTTCCCGGGGGACTAGCAATCAGCCCCAGCATTTT
NA	TRBV19	TRBJ2-1	TRBD2	CASMLAGGFSYNEQFF	TGTGCCAGTATGCTAGCGGGGGGCTTCTCCTACAATGAGCAGTTCTTC
NA	TRBV11-3	TRBJ2-1	TRBD1	CASSSDRDNYNEQFF	TGTGCCAGCAGCTCGGACAGGGATAATTACAATGAGCAGTTCTTC
few	TRBV3-1/TRBV3-2	TRBJ2-1	TRBD1	CASSPQPGTGQFF	TGTGCCAGCAGCCCTCAACCCGGGACAGGGCAGTTCTTC
NA	TRBV30	TRBJ2-5	TRBD2	CGGRGGSETQYF	TGTGGGGGTCGGGGGGGATCAGAGACCCAGTACTTC
NA	TRBV9	TRBJ1-5	NA	CASSVGGGSDQPQHF	TGTGCCAGCAGCGTAGGTGGAGGGTCGGATCAGCCCCAGCATTTT
NA	TRBV29-1	TRBJ2-3	NA	CSALLGNTDTQYF	TGCAGCGCCTTACTAGGAAATACTGATACGCAGTATTTT
NA	TRBV5-1	TRBJ2-1	TRBD2	CASSLLAGTSSYNEQFF	TGCGCCAGCAGCTTACTAGCGGGAACGAGCTCCTACAATGAGCAGTTCTTC
NA	TRBV19	TRBJ2-1	TRBD1	CASSILVGAGGGNEQFF	TGTGCCAGTAGTATTCTTGTCGGGGCAGGGGGCGGGAATGAGCAGTTCTTC
NA	TRBV6-6	TRBJ1-1	NA	CASSRAIGQNTEAFF	TGTGCCAGCAGCCGAGCCATTGGACAGAACACTGAAGCTTTCTTT
NA	TRBV9	TRBJ1-1	NA	CASSVAGDPEAFF	TGTGCCAGCAGCGTAGCGGGGGACCCTGAAGCTTTCTTT
NA	TRBV9	TRBJ1-1	NA	CASSEEINTEAFF	TGTGCCAGCAGCGAAGAGATAAACACTGAAGCTTTCTTT
NA	TRBV5-1	TRBJ1-2	TRBD1	CASRPYPGQGKDGYTF	TGCGCCAGCCGCCCATACCCGGGACAGGGGAAGGATGGCTACACCTTC
NA	TRBV9	TRBJ1-2	TRBD1	CASSGGTPGTANYGYTF	TGTGCCAGCAGCGGAGGAACTCCCGGGACAGCGAACTATGGCTACACCTTC
NA	TRBV4-1	TRBJ1-1	TRBD1	CASSHQTGGVTEAFF	TGCGCCAGCAGCCATCAGACAGGGGGGGTCACTGAAGCTTTCTTT
once	TRBV7-9	TRBJ2-3	NA	CASSLEGGATQYF	TGTGCCAGCAGCTTAGAAGGCGGGGCAACGCAGTATTTT